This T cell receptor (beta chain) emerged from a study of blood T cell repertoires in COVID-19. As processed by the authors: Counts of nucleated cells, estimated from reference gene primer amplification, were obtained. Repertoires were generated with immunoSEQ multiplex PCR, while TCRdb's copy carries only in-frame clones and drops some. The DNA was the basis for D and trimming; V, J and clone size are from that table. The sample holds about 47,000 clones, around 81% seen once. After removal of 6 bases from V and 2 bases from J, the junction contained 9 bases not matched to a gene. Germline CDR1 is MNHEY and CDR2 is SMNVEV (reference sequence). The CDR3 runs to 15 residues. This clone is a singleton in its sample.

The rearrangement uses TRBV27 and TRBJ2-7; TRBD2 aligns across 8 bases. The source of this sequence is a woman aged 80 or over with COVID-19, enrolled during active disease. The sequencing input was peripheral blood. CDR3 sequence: CASRRGLAVTYEQYF. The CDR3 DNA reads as TGTGCCAGCAGGAGAGGACTAGCTGTTACCTACGAGCAGTACTTC.